The 7 T cell receptor beta chains listed next were all sequenced from one sample in a study of regulatory T cells in long-lasting Graves disease (dated by TCRdb to about 2021). According to the study, the label for this sample's time point signals: newly diagnosed GD, antithyroid drugs for less than 3 months. For both TCR sequencing and RNA sequencing, RNA was extracted from PBMCs in TRIzol. Libraries were made using multiplex PCR. This sample was sequenced with an Illumina HiSeq 4000. TCR beta libraries were built with iRepertoire HTBI primers and Arm-PCR amplification of CDR3 regions. Starting from the raw public reads, TCRdb applied fastp trimming at Q25, assembled clones with MiXCR and retained in-frame beta chains. Rows matching on CDR3 protein sequence are summarized as one entry with the most common DNA and genes. Recorded for this sample are about 430,000 distinct CDR3 sequences; approximately 15% of them occurred a single time. Approximately 7.6% of the sample lies in the top ten.

The same specimen was also included in a second study, on T cells in Graves' hyperthyroidism and ophthalmopathy.

The sample in question was peripheral blood mononuclear cells (PBMCs), obtained at new diagnosis, from a patient treated with antithyroid drugs. Source of these receptors: a woman in her 40s with Graves disease. Donor details come from another sample of the same person, matched by shared clones.

The chain joins TRBV4-2 to TRBJ2-1; 8 bases map to TRBD2. Germline trimming cut 0 bases from V and 9 bases from J; bases unmatched to any gene: 4. Germline CDR1 and CDR2: LGHNA and YNFKEQ. The CDR3 contains 14 residues. The CDR3 spells CASSQEWREAEQFF. The CDR3 DNA reads as TGTGCCAGCAGCCAAGAGTGGCGGGAGGCTGAGCAGTTCTTC.

This clonotype was picked up many times. The rearrangement links TRBV11-3 to TRBJ2-2, with TRBD1 identical over 12 bases. The CDR3 is 17 amino acids. CDR1 is SGHNT, CDR2 YENEEA, per germline. With V trimmed by 2 bases and J by 4 bases, 5 bases remained unmatched. The CDR3 spells CASSLPGTGGGTGELFF. CDR3 DNA sequence: TGTGCCAGCAGCTTACCCGGGACAGGGGGCGGCACCGGGGAGCTGTTTTTT.

This chain connects TRBV12-5 to TRBJ2-1, with D possibly matching TRBD2 (5 bases). From germline, CDR1 is LGHNT and CDR2 FRNRAP. V was pared by 4 bases and J by 4 bases, with 17 bases between. CDR3 length equals 16 residues. The CDR3 sequence: CASGSLVGRGYNEQFF. The CDR3 DNA sequence: TGTGCTAGTGGTTCGTTAGTAGGGCGCGGGTACAATGAGCAGTTCTTC.

This clonotype was observed many times. The chain employs TRBV28 and TRBJ1-5; 7 bases agree with TRBD1. CDR1 and CDR2 (germline): MDHEN, SYDVKM. This CDR3 is built from 15 residues. The V segment lost 6 bases and the J segment 4 bases; nucleotides outside the gene matches: 9. Written as DNA, the CDR3 is TGTGCCAGCAGCTCCAACCACAGGGGAAATCAGCCCCAGCATTTT. Encoded protein: CASSSNHRGNQPQHF.

In its sample, this clonotype was seen many times. V and J are TRBV10-2 and TRBJ1-1, with D hard to call. V lost 7 bases and J lost 6, with 6 bases in between. The CDR3 sequence is 10 residues long. CDR1 is WSHSY, CDR2 SAAADI, per germline. Here the CDR3 reads CASMGPEAFF. CDR3 coding DNA: TGCGCCAGCATGGGTCCTGAAGCTTTCTTT.

This clonotype showed up many times. This chain joins TRBV27 and TRBJ2-7; D unresolved. Looked up from germline, CDR1 is MNHEY and CDR2 is SMNVEV (reference sequence). V lost 0 bases, J lost 2 bases, and 11 bases lay in between. There are 15 residues in the CDR3. The CDR3 coding sequence is TGTGCCAGCAGTTTATCACCCCAACCTCCCTACGAGCAGTACTTC. This translates into CASSLSPQPPYEQYF.

This clonotype appeared a few times. The chain couples TRBV6-1 to TRBJ1-1; 9 positions match TRBD1. V lost 6 bases to trimming and J lost 3 bases; unmatched junction nucleotides: 11. This CDR3 contains 16 residues. Germline V lookup: CDR1 MNHNS, CDR2 SASEGT. The CDR3 is CASSTHRGPIYTEAFF. The CDR3 nucleotides are TGTGCCAGCAGCACCCACAGGGGGCCGATCTACACTGAAGCTTTCTTT.